The present T cell receptor (beta chain) was sequenced within a study of OX40 agonist ivuxolimab in advanced cancers. Study results and limitations: More expanded clones were seen, on average, in CD8+ T cells than in CD4+.

Clones were sequenced by immunoSEQ multiplex PCR, and TCRdb holds only the in-frame ones, with some missing. The sample includes fewer than 70,000 clones, approximately 88% of them seen just once. Trimming shortened V by 1 base and J by 7 bases, and 16 bases separated the two germline ends. The germline V gene has CDR1 LGHNA and CDR2 YNFKEQ. The CDR3 consists of 16 residues. Autoimmune disease history or systemic immunosuppression meant exclusion. Blood sampling took place at baseline, cycle 4 day 1, and cycle 7 day 1. As to this clone: The antigen remains unidentified.

This receptor was taken from an adult with an advanced solid tumor such as melanoma, head and neck, liver or kidney cancer. The material was CD4+ or CD8+ T cells sorted from blood, obtained in a trial of the OX40 agonist ivuxolimab. This chain connects TRBV4-2 to TRBJ2-2, with a weak D call TRBD2 (6 bases). CDR3 protein: CASSQVGRGNGGELFF. The CDR3 region has the DNA TGTGCCAGCAGCCAAGTCGGCCGCGGGAATGGCGGGGAGCTGTTTTTT.